This paragraph covers one T cell receptor (beta chain) sequence. Its antigen remains unknown. Germline V gene data show CDR1 as DFQATT and CDR2 as SNEGSKA (reference sequence). The CDR3 is 13 residues long. V shed 6 bases and J shed 2 bases, with 11 bases lying between them. The data were obtained in a study of response to subunit inactivated influenza vaccine. Study-wide points: T cells newly recruited by each seasonal influenza vaccination are few, the authors suggested.

TCRdb redid the calling of the RT-PCR reads with MiXCR, one entry per CDR3 protein. The sample lists 450,000 to 600,000 distinct CDR3 sequences; approximately 15% were seen once. This clonotype originated in a man aged 45-69 years who received an inactivated influenza vaccine. The rearrangement links TRBV20-1 to TRBJ2-1, with TRBD2 as a possible D gene (5 bases). The specimen comprised CD4+ T cells sorted from PBMCs, sampled 23 to 25 months after vaccination. The CDR3 region is CSAGSWAYNEQFF. The CDR3, as DNA: TGCAGTGCAGGGAGTTGGGCCTACAATGAGCAGTTCTTC.